The 27 T cell receptor beta chains presented below share a single source sample, sequenced in a study of CD8 T cells in Susac syndrome. Reverse transcription of roughly 0.5 to 1 ug RNA used random hexamers. A single record per CDR3 protein comes from TCRdb applying MiXCR to the immunoSEQ multiplex PCR reads. Altogether hundreds of thousands of distinct CDR3 sequences are present, around 85% being singletons, with the ten largest covering roughly 0.21%. The material sequenced was CD8+ T cells from PBMCs. These receptors came from a human donor with multiple sclerosis.

This CDR3 is CASSVGGGGANVLTF. CDR3 sequence (DNA): TGTGCCAGCAGCGTAGGGGGTGGCGGGGCCAACGTCCTGACTTTC. The rearrangement links TRBV9 to TRBJ2-6, with no clear D. The CDR3 length is 15 residues. Germline CDR1 and CDR2: SGDLS and YYNGEE. The V and J ends lost 0 bases and 4 bases respectively, with 8 bases between them.

The chain links TRBV5-1 to TRBJ2-7, with D possibly TRBD2 on 5 matching bases. With 2 bases removed from V and 4 bases from J, the gap between germline ends came to 10 bases. This CDR3 comprises 13 residues. Germline V gives CDR1 SGHRS, CDR2 YFSETQ. DNA for the CDR3: TGCGCCAGCAGCTTTACAGACTATTACGAGCAGTACTTC. It yields the protein CASSFTDYYEQYF.

The chain recombines TRBV6-1 with TRBJ2-2; TRBD1 agrees at 9 bases. The CDR3 is 18 amino acids. The V and J ends lost 6 bases and 5 bases, in that order; junction bases with no gene match: 16. Per the germline V gene, CDR1 is MNHNS and CDR2 is SASEGT. The CDR3 reads CASRVTPMGTGLTGELFF. The CDR3 bases are TGTGCCAGCAGAGTTACCCCAATGGGGACAGGGCTGACCGGGGAGCTGTTTTTT.

The J gene is TRBJ2-1, the V gene TRBV28; a weak D match, TRBD2 (5 bases). The CDR3 loop spans 14 amino acids. Trimming removed 4 bases from V and 5 bases from J, with 12 bases in between. Germline assignment: CDR1 MDHEN and CDR2 SYDVKM. The CDR3 DNA follows: TGTGCCAGCAGTTATGTGGGAGTCAACAATGAGCAGTTCTTC. This translates into CASSYVGVNNEQFF.

This chain links TRBV6-1 with TRBJ2-1; 8 bases line up with TRBD2. Looked up from germline, CDR1 is MNHNS and CDR2 is SASEGT. V shed 10 bases and J 2 bases; nucleotides not matched to a gene: 4. This CDR3 has 13 residues. The CDR3 here is CATVAGTYNEQFF. The DNA of the CDR3 is TGTGCCACTGTAGCGGGAACCTACAATGAGCAGTTCTTC.

This sequence joins TRBV28 and TRBJ2-7; D is unresolved. Germline V gene lookup returns CDR1 MDHEN and CDR2 SYDVKM. This CDR3 region has 13 residues. Trimming removed 3 bases from V and 7 bases from J, with 13 bases in between. The CDR3 here is CASSFSRFLEQYF. The CDR3 DNA reads TGTGCCAGCAGTTTCAGCCGTTTTTTGGAGCAGTACTTC.

This chain joins TRBV6-1 and TRBJ2-7, with D possibly being TRBD2 (7 bases). V lost 6 bases and J lost 2, with 20 bases in between. This CDR3 comprises 16 residues. Looked up from germline, CDR1 is MNHNS and CDR2 is SASEGT. The DNA for the CDR3 is TGTGCCAGCAGGGGGCGCGGGGGCCAGCGAACCTACGAGCAGTACTTC. Translation: CASRGRGGQRTYEQYF.

The chain has TRBV30 and TRBJ1-1, with D possibly TRBD1 on 5 matching bases. With 2 bases removed from V and 3 bases from J, the gap between germline ends came to 13 bases. The V gene's germline CDR1 is GTSNPN and CDR2 SVGIG (reference sequence). This CDR3 has 14 amino acids. The CDR3 coding sequence is TGTGCCTGGAGTACAGGAGCAGGGCACACTGAAGCTTTCTTT. Its translation: CAWSTGAGHTEAFF.

The rearrangement joins TRBV9 to TRBJ2-7; tentative D call: TRBD2 (5 bases). This CDR3 comprises 15 residues. The V gene's germline CDR1 is SGDLS and CDR2 YYNGEE. Trimming shortened V by 0 bases and J by 6 bases, and 16 bases separated the two germline ends. This CDR3 reads CASSVDPEAAVEQYF. In DNA, the CDR3 is TGTGCCAGCAGCGTAGATCCGGAGGCGGCGGTCGAGCAGTACTTC.

The rearrangement uses TRBV12-3 or TRBV12-4 and TRBJ1-1; 7 nucleotides align to TRBD1. With V trimmed by 7 bases and J by 4 bases, 6 bases remained unmatched. CDR3 length: 13 residues. The CDR3 bases are TGTGCCAGCAAAAAGACAGGGTTCACTGAAGCTTTCTTT. This codes for CASKKTGFTEAFF.

V usage is TRBV4-1 and J usage is TRBJ1-4, with D unclear. Between the trimmed V and J ends, which lost 0 bases and 3 bases, there was a span of 5 bases. Germline CDR1 reads MGHRA; CDR2 reads YSYEKL. This CDR3 region has 14 residues. CDR3 residues: CASSQDTANEKLFF. DNA of the CDR3: TGCGCCAGCAGCCAAGACACAGCTAATGAAAAACTGTTTTTT.

CDR3 sequence: CSAYTVQETQYF. The CDR3 DNA sequence: TGCAGCGCCTATACAGTTCAAGAGACCCAGTACTTC. The genes are TRBV29-1 and TRBJ2-5; D not certain. Germline V gene lookup returns CDR1 SQVTM and CDR2 ANQGSEA. The CDR3 is 12 residues long. V was trimmed by 7 bases and J by 2 bases, leaving 11 bases between them. The variable domain in full, with the rest retrieved from reference TRBV29-1 and TRBJ2-5, is SAVISQKPSRDICQRGTSLTIQCQVDSQVTMMFWYRQQPGQSLTLIATANQGSEATYESGFVIDKFPISRPNLTFSTLTVSNMSPEDSSIYLCSAYTVQETQYFGPGTRLLVL.

The chain is built from TRBV27 and TRBJ2-7; tentatively, D is TRBD2 (7 bases). Germline V gene sequence: CDR1 MNHEY, CDR2 SMNVEV (reference sequence). The V and J ends lost 6 bases and 5 bases respectively, with 17 bases between them. This CDR3 region has 14 residues. CDR3 nucleotides: TGTGCCAGCAGGAGGGGGGGAAGGTCGAACGAGCAGTACTTC. It encodes CASRRGGRSNEQYF.

The CDR3 region has the DNA TGTGCCAGCAGCTTCCCCTTCTCCCCAGCAGCTTCCCCTTCTGGGGGCGTTGTTGGCTACACCTTC. Its protein is CASSFPFSPAASPSGGVVGYTF. The rearrangement joins TRBV11-1 to TRBJ1-2; D may be TRBD1 (6 bases). The V gene's germline CDR1 is SGHAT and CDR2 FQDESV (reference sequence). The CDR3 length is 22 residues. The V end lost 3 bases, the J end lost 7 bases, and 39 bases lay between the germline ends.

The V gene is TRBV11-2, the J gene TRBJ2-5; possible D gene TRBD1, 5 bases. CDR1 SGHAT and CDR2 FQNNGV come from the germline V gene. Trimming left V 3 bases short and J 4 bases short, with 15 bases between. The CDR3 totals 15 residues. The CDR3 DNA reads as TGTGCCAGCAGCTTCGTTGACAGTATCCGAGAGACCCAGTACTTC. Translating gives CASSFVDSIRETQYF.

In nucleotides, the CDR3 is TGTGCCAGCAGTGACCCAGACGGACAGGCGAACACCGGGGAGCTGTTTTTT. It codes for CASSDPDGQANTGELFF. The chain is built from TRBV6-2 or TRBV6-3 and TRBJ2-2, with 7 bases fitting TRBD1. The CDR3 consists of 17 residues. CDR1 MNHEY and CDR2 SVGEGT come from the germline V gene. Trimming removed 5 bases from V and 0 bases from J; junction bases left unmatched: 9.

V is TRBV9 and J is TRBJ1-1, with D tentatively TRBD1 (5 bases). V was pared by 0 bases and J by 7 bases, with 22 bases between. The CDR3 is 17 amino acids. Per germline, CDR1 SGDLS and CDR2 YYNGEE. In DNA form, the CDR3 reads TGTGCCAGCAGCGTAGAACCAAGGCCAGGGCCGACCCTTGAAGCTTTCTTT. It yields the protein CASSVEPRPGPTLEAFF.

This clonotype turned up a few times. The chain joins TRBV29-1 to TRBJ2-7, with TRBD1 matching 7 bases. Germline V lookup: CDR1 SQVTM, CDR2 ANQGSEA. CDR3 length equals 11 residues. The CDR3 region has the DNA TGCAGTGGGGGACAGTCCTACGAGCAGTACTTC. It yields the protein CSGGQSYEQYF.

This clonotype is a singleton in its sample. CDR3 protein: CATRLGLAGATGELFF. CDR3 coding DNA: TGTGCCACCCGATTAGGACTAGCGGGAGCCACCGGGGAGCTGTTTTTT. This chain links TRBV6-2 or TRBV6-3 with TRBJ2-2; 13 nucleotides match TRBD2. The CDR3 extends over 16 amino acids. Germline V gene lookup returns CDR1 MNHEY and CDR2 SVGEGT. V was pared by 10 bases and J by 4 bases, with 9 bases of the junction left unmatched.

The chain recombines TRBV6-5 with TRBJ1-5; D uncertain. Germline lookup yields CDR1 MNHEY and CDR2 SVGAGI. Trimming left V 3 bases short and J 0 bases short, with 12 bases between. The CDR3 length is 16 residues. The CDR3 here is CASSYWEHYSNQPQHF. The CDR3 bases are TGTGCCAGCAGTTATTGGGAACACTATAGCAATCAGCCCCAGCATTTT.

V and J are TRBV7-9 and TRBJ1-1; D remains ambiguous. CDR3 length: 12 residues. Germline lookup yields CDR1 SEHNR and CDR2 FQNEAQ (reference sequence). V lost 6 bases, J lost 6 bases, and 11 bases lay in between. The CDR3 DNA follows: TGTGCCAGCAGTTCCATGACGCCTGAAGCTTTCTTT. Protein: CASSSMTPEAFF.

The chain employs TRBV7-2 and TRBJ2-3; D uncertain. CDR3 size: 13 residues. Germline V lookup: CDR1 SGHTA, CDR2 FQGNSA. Trimming pared 3 bases from V and 6 bases from J, leaving 10 bases between. The CDR3 region is CASSLWASDTQYF. The CDR3 bases are TGTGCCAGCAGCTTGTGGGCTAGTGATACGCAGTATTTT.

V is TRBV7-2 and J is TRBJ2-7, with D hard to call. This CDR3 has 15 amino acids. With 5 bases removed from V and 1 base from J, the gap between germline ends came to 15 bases. Germline assignment: CDR1 SGHTA and CDR2 FQGNSA. The CDR3 sequence is CASSPLAVSSYEQYF. The CDR3 nucleotides read TGTGCCAGCAGCCCCCTGGCGGTCTCTTCCTACGAGCAGTACTTC.

The V call is TRBV28, the J call TRBJ2-1, with TRBD2 identical over 8 bases. Germline trimming cut 6 bases from V and 2 bases from J; bases unmatched to any gene: 9. Germline CDR1 and CDR2: MDHEN and SYDVKM. This CDR3 region has 16 residues. CDR3 region: CASSPNRAGAYNEQFF. CDR3 DNA: TGTGCCAGCAGCCCCAACCGAGCGGGGGCCTACAATGAGCAGTTCTTC.

The chain has TRBV6-5 and TRBJ2-7, with a tentative D call TRBD2 (7 bases). The CDR3 runs to 14 residues. V was cut by 5 bases and J by 3 bases, with 14 bases left in between. The V gene's germline CDR1 is MNHEY and CDR2 SVGAGI. The CDR3 sequence: CASSPREGGYEQYF. CDR3 sequence (DNA): TGTGCCAGCAGTCCCAGGGAGGGGGGCTACGAGCAGTACTTC.

The chain carries TRBV4-3 and TRBJ2-1; 8 bases align to TRBD2. This CDR3 comprises 17 residues. Germline V CDR1 and CDR2: LGHNA, YSLEER. With V trimmed by 1 base and J by 8 bases, 13 bases remained unmatched. This CDR3 reads CASSQAPPGGFIYEQFF. In nucleotides, the CDR3 is TGCGCCAGCAGCCAAGCGCCTCCGGGAGGGTTTATCTATGAGCAGTTCTTC.

This clonotype appeared once. This chain connects TRBV24-1 to TRBJ2-1; 11 nucleotides match TRBD2. Germline V lookup: CDR1 KGHDR, CDR2 SFDVKD. This CDR3 has 16 amino acids. Germline trimming cut 5 bases from V and 5 bases from J; bases unmatched to any gene: 7. The CDR3 DNA reads TGTGCCACCAGTGTCCCTGCGACTAGCGGGGACAATGAGCAGTTCTTC. Translating it yields CATSVPATSGDNEQFF.